Listed below are T cell receptor beta chains from one sample, sequenced in a study of molecular identifiers for immune sequencing clone quantification. TCRdb passed the PCR reads through MiXCR, listing each CDR3 protein once. The profile shows about half a million distinct CDR3 sequences, over 20% of them singletons. The sample comprised naive CD8+ T cells from blood, with Jurkat cell RNA spiked in. The receptors stem from a human donor in good health. Some libraries in this study had Jurkat cell RNA spiked in. Both conserved end residues are part of each CDR3. The D gene is left open where the match is weak. Size values are once, few and many counts, or a class for expanded clones, and some rows have none.

D: TRBD2; size: many; J: TRBJ2-2; V: TRBV3-1; CDR3: CASSPIAGFTGELFF; DNA: TGTGCCAGCAGCCCAATAGCGGGATTCACCGGGGAGCTGTTTTTT
D: -; size: -; J: TRBJ1-1; V: TRBV24-1; CDR3: CAVGGETGNTEAFF; DNA: TGTGCCGTCGGTGGAGAGACAGGGAACACTGAAGCTTTCTTT
D: TRBD2; size: many; J: TRBJ2-7; V: TRBV6-5; CDR3: CASSYGGDGSYEQYF; DNA: TGTGCCAGCAGTTACGGGGGGGACGGCTCCTACGAGCAGTACTTC
D: -; size: -; J: TRBJ2-7; V: TRBV30; CDR3: CAWSGVIEQYF; DNA: TGTGCCTGGAGTGGAGTGATCGAGCAGTACTTC
D: -; size: many; J: TRBJ2-5; V: TRBV28; CDR3: CASSSTWGTQETQYF; DNA: TGTGCCAGCAGTTCGACCTGGGGTACACAAGAGACCCAGTACTTC
D: TRBD1; size: -; J: TRBJ2-6; V: TRBV11-2; CDR3: CASGFRTGRIGANVLTF; DNA: TGTGCCAGCGGTTTCCGGACAGGCCGCATCGGGGCCAACGTCCTGACTTTC
D: TRBD2; size: many; J: TRBJ2-3; V: TRBV5-1; CDR3: CASSFGTSLDTQYF; DNA: TGCGCCAGCAGCTTTGGGACTAGCCTAGATACGCAGTATTTT
D: -; size: many; J: TRBJ2-2; V: TRBV5-4; CDR3: CASSLDLGANTGELFF; DNA: TGTGCCAGCAGCTTGGATCTAGGGGCGAACACCGGGGAGCTGTTTTTT
D: -; size: many; J: TRBJ2-3; V: TRBV13; CDR3: CASSLSPRSTDTQYF; DNA: TGTGCCAGCAGCTTATCACCCCGGAGCACAGATACGCAGTATTTT
D: TRBD2; size: -; J: TRBJ2-7; V: TRBV20-1; CDR3: CSATGTGGSYEQYF; DNA: TGCAGTGCTACGGGCACGGGAGGCTCCTACGAGCAGTACTTC
D: -; size: many; J: TRBJ1-2; V: TRBV3-1; CDR3: CASSQMASGGAYGYTF; DNA: TGTGCCAGCAGCCAAATGGCGTCAGGAGGGGCCTATGGCTACACCTTC
D: -; size: -; J: TRBJ2-2; V: TRBV7-9; CDR3: CASSSIQGFGELFF; DNA: TGTGCCAGCAGCTCCATCCAGGGGTTCGGGGAGCTGTTTTTT
D: TRBD1; size: few; J: TRBJ1-3; V: TRBV25-1; CDR3: CASSDRTSGNTIYF; DNA: TGTGCCAGCTCGGACAGGACCTCTGGAAACACCATATATTTT
D: TRBD1; size: -; J: TRBJ1-5; V: TRBV20-1; CDR3: CSATQDRVPNQPQHF; DNA: TGCAGTGCTACCCAGGACAGGGTGCCAAATCAGCCCCAGCATTTT
D: -; size: -; J: TRBJ2-7; V: TRBV4-1; CDR3: CAGSRGPGSGEQYF; DNA: TGCGCCGGCAGCCGCGGGCCGGGGTCGGGTGAGCAGTACTTC
D: -; size: many; J: TRBJ2-2; V: TRBV9; CDR3: CASSPSYSNTGELFF; DNA: TGTGCCAGCAGCCCATCTTACTCGAACACCGGGGAGCTGTTTTTT
D: TRBD1; size: once; J: TRBJ1-2; V: TRBV7-9; CDR3: CASSSGQTKYYGYTF; DNA: TGTGCCAGCAGCTCGGGACAGACAAAGTACTATGGCTACACCTTC
D: -; size: many; J: TRBJ2-1; V: TRBV30; CDR3: CACQLAIYEQFF; DNA: TGTGCCTGCCAACTAGCAATCTATGAGCAGTTCTTC
D: -; size: few; J: TRBJ1-6; V: TRBV4-3; CDR3: CASSQDRQGSYNSPLHF; DNA: TGCGCCAGCAGCCAAGATCGGCAGGGGTCCTATAATTCACCCCTCCACTTT
D: TRBD2; size: once; J: TRBJ2-5; V: TRBV4-1; CDR3: CASSQPSRAAGEETRYF; DNA: TGCGCCAGCAGCCAGCCAAGTAGAGCGGCGGGGGAAGAGACCCGGTACTTC
D: -; size: -; J: TRBJ2-3; V: TRBV14; CDR3: CASSQDAGTHRTDTQYF; DNA: TGTGCCAGCAGCCAAGATGCTGGGACACACCGCACAGATACGCAGTATTTT
D: -; size: few; J: TRBJ1-1; V: TRBV19; CDR3: CASELGGQANTEAFF; DNA: TGTGCCAGTGAGTTAGGGGGGCAGGCGAACACTGAAGCTTTCTTT